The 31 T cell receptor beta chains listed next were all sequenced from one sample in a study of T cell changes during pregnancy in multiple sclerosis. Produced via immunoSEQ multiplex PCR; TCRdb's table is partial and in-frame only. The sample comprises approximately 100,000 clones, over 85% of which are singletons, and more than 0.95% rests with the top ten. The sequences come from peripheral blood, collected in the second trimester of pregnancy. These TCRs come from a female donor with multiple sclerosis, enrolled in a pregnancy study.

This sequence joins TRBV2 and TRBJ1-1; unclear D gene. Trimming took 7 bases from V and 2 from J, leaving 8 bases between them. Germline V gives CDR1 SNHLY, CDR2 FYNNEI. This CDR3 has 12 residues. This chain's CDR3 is CASKMRNTEAFF. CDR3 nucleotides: TGTGCCAGCAAAATGCGAAACACTGAAGCTTTCTTT.

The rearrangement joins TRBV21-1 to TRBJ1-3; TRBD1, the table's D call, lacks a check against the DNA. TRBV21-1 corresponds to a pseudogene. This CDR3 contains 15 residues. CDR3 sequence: CASSKGTPSGNTIYF. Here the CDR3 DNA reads TGTGCCAGCAGCAAAGGGACACCCTCTGGAAACACCATATATTTT.

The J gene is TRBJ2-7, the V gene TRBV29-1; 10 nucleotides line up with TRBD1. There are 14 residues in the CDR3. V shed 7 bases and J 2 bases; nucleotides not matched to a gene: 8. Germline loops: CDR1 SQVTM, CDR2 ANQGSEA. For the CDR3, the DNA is TGCAGCGCTGTCCCGGGACAGGGGACCTACGAGCAGTACTTC. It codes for CSAVPGQGTYEQYF.

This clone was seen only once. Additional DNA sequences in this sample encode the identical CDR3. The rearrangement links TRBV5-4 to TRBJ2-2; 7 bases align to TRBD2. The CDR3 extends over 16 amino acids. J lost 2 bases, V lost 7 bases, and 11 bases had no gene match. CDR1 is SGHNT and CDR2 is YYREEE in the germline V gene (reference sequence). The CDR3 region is CASSLLGGANTGELFF. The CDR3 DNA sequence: TGTGCCAGCTCTCTTTTGGGAGGGGCCAACACCGGGGAGCTGTTTTTT.

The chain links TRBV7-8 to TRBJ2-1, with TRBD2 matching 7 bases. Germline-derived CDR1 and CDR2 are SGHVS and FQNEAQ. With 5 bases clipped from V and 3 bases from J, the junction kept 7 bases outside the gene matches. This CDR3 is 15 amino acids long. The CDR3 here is CASSLRAGDYNEQFF. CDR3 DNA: TGTGCCAGCAGCCTGAGGGCGGGAGACTACAATGAGCAGTTCTTC. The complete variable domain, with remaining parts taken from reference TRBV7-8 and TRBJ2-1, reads GAGVSQSPRYKVAKRGQDVALRCDPISGHVSLFWYQQALGQGPEFLTYFQNEAQLDKSGLPSDRFFAERPEGSVSTLKIQRTQQEDSAVYLCASSLRAGDYNEQFFGPGTRLTVL.

The CDR3: CASSPTGREEQYF. The CDR3 DNA follows: TGTGCCAGCTCCCCGACAGGGAGAGAGGAGCAGTACTTC. The chain recombines TRBV2 with TRBJ2-7, with TRBD1 matching 7 bases. Germline lookup yields CDR1 SNHLY and CDR2 FYNNEI. The CDR3 has 13 amino acids. The trim removed 8 bases at V and 7 bases at J, leaving 11 bases unmatched.

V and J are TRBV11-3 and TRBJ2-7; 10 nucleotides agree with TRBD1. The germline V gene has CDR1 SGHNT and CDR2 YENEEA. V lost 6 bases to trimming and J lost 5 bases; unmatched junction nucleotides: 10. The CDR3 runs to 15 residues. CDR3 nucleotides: TGTGCCAGCAGTGATACCGGGACAGGGGACGACGAGCAGTACTTC. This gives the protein CASSDTGTGDDEQYF.

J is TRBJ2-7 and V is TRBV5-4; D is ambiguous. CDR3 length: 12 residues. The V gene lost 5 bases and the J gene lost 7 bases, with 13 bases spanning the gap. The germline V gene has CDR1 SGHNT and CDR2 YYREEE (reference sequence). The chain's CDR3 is CASSPLRGEQYF. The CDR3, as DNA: TGTGCCAGCAGTCCACTTAGAGGTGAGCAGTACTTC.

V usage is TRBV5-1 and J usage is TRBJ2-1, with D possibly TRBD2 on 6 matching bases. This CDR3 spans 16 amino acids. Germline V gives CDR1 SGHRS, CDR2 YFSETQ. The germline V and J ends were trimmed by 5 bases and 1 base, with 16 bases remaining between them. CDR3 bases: TGCGCCAGCAGGTTGATCGCGGGGAATTCCTACAATGAGCAGTTCTTC. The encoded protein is CASRLIAGNSYNEQFF. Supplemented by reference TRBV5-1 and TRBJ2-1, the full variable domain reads KAGVTQTPRYLIKTRGQQVTLSCSPISGHRSVSWYQQTPGQGLQFLFEYFSETQRNKGNFPGRFSGRQFSNSRSEMNVSTLELGDSALYLCASRLIAGNSYNEQFFGPGTRLTVL.

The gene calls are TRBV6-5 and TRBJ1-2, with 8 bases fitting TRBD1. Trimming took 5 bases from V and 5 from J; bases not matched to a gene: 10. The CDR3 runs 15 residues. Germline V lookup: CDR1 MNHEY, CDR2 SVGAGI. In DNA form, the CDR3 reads TGTGCCAGCAGTCCTGATCGGACAGGGACTTATGGCTACACCTTC. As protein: CASSPDRTGTYGYTF.

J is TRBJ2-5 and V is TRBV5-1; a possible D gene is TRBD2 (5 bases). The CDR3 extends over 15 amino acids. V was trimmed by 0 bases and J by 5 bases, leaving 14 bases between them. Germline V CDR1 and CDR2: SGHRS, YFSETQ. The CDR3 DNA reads TGCGCCAGCAGCTTGGCCTCGGCCAGGAGGGAGACCCAGTACTTC. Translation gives CASSLASARRETQYF.

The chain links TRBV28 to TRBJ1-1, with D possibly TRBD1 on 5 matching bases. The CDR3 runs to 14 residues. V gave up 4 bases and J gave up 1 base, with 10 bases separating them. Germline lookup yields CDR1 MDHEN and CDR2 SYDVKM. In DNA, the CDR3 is TGTGCCAGCAGTTCGTTGGGGCAGAACACTGAAGCTTTCTTT. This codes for CASSSLGQNTEAFF.

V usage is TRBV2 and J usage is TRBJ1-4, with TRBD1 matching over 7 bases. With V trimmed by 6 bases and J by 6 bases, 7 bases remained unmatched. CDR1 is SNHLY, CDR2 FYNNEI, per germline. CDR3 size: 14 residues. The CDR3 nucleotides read TGTGCCAGCAGAGGGGGCCTCTCGCATGAAAAACTGTTTTTT. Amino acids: CASRGGLSHEKLFF.

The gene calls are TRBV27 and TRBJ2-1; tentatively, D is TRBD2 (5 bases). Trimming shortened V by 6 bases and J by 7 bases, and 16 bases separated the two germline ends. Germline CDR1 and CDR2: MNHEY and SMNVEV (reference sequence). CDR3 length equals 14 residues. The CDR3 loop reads CASSLRPGGNEQFF. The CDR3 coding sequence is TGTGCCAGCAGCCTGAGACCAGGCGGGAATGAGCAGTTCTTC.

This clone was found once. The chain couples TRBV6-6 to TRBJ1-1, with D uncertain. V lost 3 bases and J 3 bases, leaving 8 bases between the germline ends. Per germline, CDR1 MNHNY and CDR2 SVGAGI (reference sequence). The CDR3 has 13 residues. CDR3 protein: CASSYREDTEAFF. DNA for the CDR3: TGTGCCAGCAGTTATCGAGAGGACACTGAAGCTTTCTTT.

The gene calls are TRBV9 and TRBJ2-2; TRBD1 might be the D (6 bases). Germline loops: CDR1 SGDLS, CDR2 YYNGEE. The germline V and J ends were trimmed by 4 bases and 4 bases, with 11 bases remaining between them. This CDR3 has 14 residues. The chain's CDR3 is CASSPRTVTGELFF. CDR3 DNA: TGTGCCAGCAGCCCGCGGACAGTCACCGGGGAGCTGTTTTTT.

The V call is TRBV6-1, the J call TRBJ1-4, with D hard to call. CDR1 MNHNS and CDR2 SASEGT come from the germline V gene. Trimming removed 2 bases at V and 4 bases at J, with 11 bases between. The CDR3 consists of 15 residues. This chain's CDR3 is CASSENRLDNEKLFF. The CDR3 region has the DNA TGTGCCAGCAGTGAAAACCGACTAGATAATGAAAAACTGTTTTTT.

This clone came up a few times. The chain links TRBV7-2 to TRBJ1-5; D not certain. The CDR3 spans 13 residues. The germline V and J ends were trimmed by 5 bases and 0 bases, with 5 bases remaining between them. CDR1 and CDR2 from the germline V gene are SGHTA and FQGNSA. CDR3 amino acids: CASSASSNQPQHF. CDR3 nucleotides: TGTGCCAGCAGCGCGAGTAGCAATCAGCCCCAGCATTTT.

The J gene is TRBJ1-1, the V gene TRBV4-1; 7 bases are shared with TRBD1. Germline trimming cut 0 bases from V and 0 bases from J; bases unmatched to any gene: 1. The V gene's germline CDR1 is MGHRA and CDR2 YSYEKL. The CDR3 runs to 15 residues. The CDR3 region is CASSQETGVNTEAFF. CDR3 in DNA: TGCGCCAGCAGCCAAGAAACAGGGGTGAACACTGAAGCTTTCTTT.

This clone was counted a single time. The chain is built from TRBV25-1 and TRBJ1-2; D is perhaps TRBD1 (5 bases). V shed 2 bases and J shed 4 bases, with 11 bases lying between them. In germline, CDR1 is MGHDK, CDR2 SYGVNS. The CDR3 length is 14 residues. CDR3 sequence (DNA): TGTGCCAGCAGTGAAAGGGGCACCATCTATGGCTACACCTTC. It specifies CASSERGTIYGYTF.

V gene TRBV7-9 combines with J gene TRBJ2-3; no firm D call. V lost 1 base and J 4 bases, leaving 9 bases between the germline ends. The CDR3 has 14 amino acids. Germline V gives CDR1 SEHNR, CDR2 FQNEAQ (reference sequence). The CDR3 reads CASSLETGSDTQYF. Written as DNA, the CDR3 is TGTGCCAGCAGCTTAGAAACGGGTTCAGATACGCAGTATTTT.

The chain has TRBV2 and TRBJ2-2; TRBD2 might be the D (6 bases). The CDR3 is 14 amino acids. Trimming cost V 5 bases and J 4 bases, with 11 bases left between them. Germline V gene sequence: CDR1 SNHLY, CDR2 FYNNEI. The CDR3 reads CASSIAASTGELFF. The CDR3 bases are TGTGCCAGCAGTATAGCGGCTTCCACCGGGGAGCTGTTTTTT.

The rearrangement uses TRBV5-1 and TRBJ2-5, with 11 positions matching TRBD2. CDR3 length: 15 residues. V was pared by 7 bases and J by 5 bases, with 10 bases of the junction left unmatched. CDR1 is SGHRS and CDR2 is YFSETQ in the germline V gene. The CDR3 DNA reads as TGCGCCAGCGGGCGGCTAGCGGGGGGTCGGGAGACCCAGTACTTC. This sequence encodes CASGRLAGGRETQYF.

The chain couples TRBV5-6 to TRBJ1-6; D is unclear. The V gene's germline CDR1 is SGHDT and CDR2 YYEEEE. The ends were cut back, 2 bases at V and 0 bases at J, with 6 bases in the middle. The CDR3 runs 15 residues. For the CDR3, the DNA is TGTGCCAGCAGCTTACAGAGCTCCTATAATTCACCCCTCCACTTT. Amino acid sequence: CASSLQSSYNSPLHF.

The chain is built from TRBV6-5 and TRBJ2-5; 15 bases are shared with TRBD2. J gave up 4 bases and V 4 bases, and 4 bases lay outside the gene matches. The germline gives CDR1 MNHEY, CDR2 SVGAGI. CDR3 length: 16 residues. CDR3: CASSSGTSGGRETQYF. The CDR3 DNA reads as TGTGCCAGCAGTTCTGGGACTAGCGGGGGGCGAGAGACCCAGTACTTC.

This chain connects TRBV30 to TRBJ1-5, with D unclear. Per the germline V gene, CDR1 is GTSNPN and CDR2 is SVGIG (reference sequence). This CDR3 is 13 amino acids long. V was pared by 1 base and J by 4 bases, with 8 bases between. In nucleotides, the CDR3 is TGTGCCTGGAGTGGTGGGAGAAATCAGCCCCAGCATTTT. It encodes CAWSGGRNQPQHF.

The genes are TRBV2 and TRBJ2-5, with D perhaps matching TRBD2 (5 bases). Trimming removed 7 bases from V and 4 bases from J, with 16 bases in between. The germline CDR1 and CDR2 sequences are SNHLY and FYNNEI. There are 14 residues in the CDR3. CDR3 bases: TGTGCCAGCAACCGAGACCGGGGTAGAGAGACCCAGTACTTC. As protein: CASNRDRGRETQYF.

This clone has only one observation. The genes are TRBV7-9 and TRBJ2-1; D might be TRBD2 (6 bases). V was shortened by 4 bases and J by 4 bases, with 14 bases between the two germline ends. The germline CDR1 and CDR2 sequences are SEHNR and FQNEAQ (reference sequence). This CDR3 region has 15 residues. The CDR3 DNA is TGTGCCAGCAGCTCGGGACTGGTGATTTACAATGAGCAGTTCTTC. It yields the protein CASSSGLVIYNEQFF.

CDR3 sequence reads: CASSSLTETQYF. The CDR3 DNA reads TGTGCCAGCAGCTCCCTGACTGAGACCCAGTACTTC. The V call is TRBV7-2, the J call TRBJ2-5; D remains ambiguous. The germline gives CDR1 SGHTA, CDR2 FQGNSA. This CDR3 comprises 12 residues. V was clipped by 4 bases and J by 5 bases, with 8 bases between them.

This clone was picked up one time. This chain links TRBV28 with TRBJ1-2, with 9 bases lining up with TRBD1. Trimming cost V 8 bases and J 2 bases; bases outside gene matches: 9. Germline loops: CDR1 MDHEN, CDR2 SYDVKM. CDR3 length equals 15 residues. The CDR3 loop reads CASHGTGQGNYGYTF. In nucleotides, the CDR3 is TGTGCCAGCCACGGAACTGGACAGGGGAACTATGGCTACACCTTC.

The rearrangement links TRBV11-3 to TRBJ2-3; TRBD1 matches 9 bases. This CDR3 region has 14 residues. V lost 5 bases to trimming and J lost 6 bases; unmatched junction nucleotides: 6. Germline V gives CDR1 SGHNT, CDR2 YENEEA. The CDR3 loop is CASSAGTGSDTQYF. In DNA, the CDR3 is TGTGCCAGCAGCGCCGGGACAGGGAGTGATACGCAGTATTTT.